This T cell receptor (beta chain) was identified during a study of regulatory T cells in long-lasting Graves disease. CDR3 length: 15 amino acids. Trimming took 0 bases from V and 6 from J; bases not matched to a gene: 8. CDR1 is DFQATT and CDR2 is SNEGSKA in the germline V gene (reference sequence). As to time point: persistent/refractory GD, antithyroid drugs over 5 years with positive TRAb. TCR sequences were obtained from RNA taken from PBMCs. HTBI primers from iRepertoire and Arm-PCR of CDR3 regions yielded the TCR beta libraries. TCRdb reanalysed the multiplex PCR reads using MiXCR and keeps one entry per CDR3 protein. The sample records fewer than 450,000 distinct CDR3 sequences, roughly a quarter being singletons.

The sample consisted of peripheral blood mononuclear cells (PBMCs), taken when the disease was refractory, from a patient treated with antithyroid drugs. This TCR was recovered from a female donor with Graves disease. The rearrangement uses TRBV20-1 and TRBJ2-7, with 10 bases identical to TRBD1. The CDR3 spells CSARDSDRGLGEQYF. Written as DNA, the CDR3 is TGCAGTGCTAGAGATTCGGACAGGGGGTTAGGCGAGCAGTACTTC.